This TCR beta chain was identified in a study of Graves' ophthalmopathy and Graves' hyperthyroidism (dated 2018 in TCRdb). Notes on the research overall: Hyperthyroidism was defined as stable when no progression to ophthalmopathy occurred within 18 months of follow-up. To tell Graves' ophthalmopathy apart from Graves' hyperthyroidism, and to predict which patients would progress to ophthalmopathy, the study relied on TCR beta repertoire signatures. In total, around 140 blood samples were TCR-sequenced: around 42 ophthalmopathy, approximately 80 hyperthyroidism and some 17 hyperthyroidism-to-ophthalmopathy patients. To explore V-J signatures distinguishing ophthalmopathy from hyperthyroidism, a discovery set of 100 or so patients (roughly 44 ophthalmopathy, 57 stable hyperthyroidism) was enrolled. For independent validation, a separate cohort was made up of approximately 18 hyperthyroidism patients plus 17 patients who later progressed from hyperthyroidism to ophthalmopathy. T-cell repertoires of thyroid tissue and blood were compared in about six hyperthyroidism patients. Following sample collection, hyperthyroidism patients were given methimazole at a starting dose of 30 mg daily, and ophthalmopathy patients were given high-dose intravenous methylprednisolone. Summary of the overall study and its limitations: Among expanded thyroid clonotypes with frequency above 0.001, most also showed up in blood, which suggests that blood repertoires may reflect the thyroid immune response. In validation, the model predicted ophthalmopathy progression with about 70% sensitivity and roughly 72% specificity; 12 predicted patients were CT-confirmed with GO in a median of approximately 6.5 months. No statistical method was used to set the sample size in advance, and the investigators knew which group each participant was assigned to. In cross-validation, the 13-signature model distinguished ophthalmopathy from stable hyperthyroidism with 85% to 90% sensitivity and nearly 82% specificity, and in the test set the corresponding values were approximately 80% and 75%.

Patients with hyperthyroidism were aged 18 to 65 years, had been newly diagnosed, and had a disease duration of less than 2 months. Patients with other autoimmune diseases, uncontrolled infections, pregnancy or lactation were excluded. Clinical symptoms, serum thyroxine, TRAb, thyroid ultrasound and orbital computed tomography were used for diagnosis. Total RNA was extracted with Trizol reagent and quality-checked on an Agilent 2100 Bioanalyzer. Taken from cysteine to phenylalanine, the CDR3 has 19 residues. Only the CDR3 DNA stays, 57 bases, in frame from base 1. V ends up 1 base short and J 7 bases short, with an unmatched junction base count of 17. According to the germline V gene, CDR1 reads MNHNS and CDR2 reads SASEGT. This clonotype appeared many times. Its binding antigen is unknown. No base-level quality is on record; no much larger clone is a single base apart. TCR beta CDR3 regions were amplified from RNA transcripts for repertoire sequencing. The first round was an RT-PCR using HTBI primers with the Qiagen OneStep RT-PCR kit, and this first round was followed by a second-round multiplex PCR, then size selection and purification. The libraries underwent paired-end sequencing with 100 bp reads on an Illumina HiSeq2000. As for the authors' bioinformatics: SOAPnuke was used to process the reads, removing any read that contained adapters or uncalled bases, had a mean Phred below 15, or lacked an exact match to the constant primer or identifier. High-quality paired reads were merged with COPE v1.2.5. Each unique nucleotide sequence was defined as a clonotype, and clonotypes were aligned to IMGT TRB V, D and J references with MiTCR v1.1. The analysis was limited to V-J combinations with a frequency above 0.0001, which together covered 99.2% of the repertoires. For each V-J combination, a TCR clonal expansion and chaos score was defined as F50 clonal expansion divided by the chaos observed in the TCRdist matrix. Welch's t-statistics and random forest were used to reduce the features to some 13 V-J combinations, which were then used as input to a naive Bayes classifier. The similarity between thyroid and blood repertoires was quantified using the Morisita-Horn index. TCRdb handled the public reads itself, with Q25 trimming in fastp and clone calling in MiXCR, and kept productive beta chains. Every distinct CDR3 protein forms one entry, paired with its most common genes and DNA. The V and J calls, along with clone size, are taken from TCRdb and not from the paper's own processing. Recorded for this sample are roughly 600,000 distinct CDR3 sequences; under 45% of them occurred a single time. Around 4% of the sample is in the top ten clones.

Sample: peripheral blood or thyroid tissue (not recorded which). This TCR was recovered from an adult man with Graves' hyperthyroidism. Recombination joined TRBV6-1 with TRBJ2-2; 8 middle bases align to TRBD2. CDR3 reads: CASSEVTSARVVVLGELFF. The DNA sequence follows: TGTGCCAGCAGTGAAGTGACTAGCGCTAGAGTGGTGGTCCTCGGGGAGCTGTTTTTT.